Below are 8 T cell receptor beta chains sequenced from a single sample in a study of neurological immune-mediated disorders. TCRdb re-called the 5' RACE reads with MiXCR, one entry per CDR3 protein. Among approximately 85,000 distinct CDR3 sequences listed, roughly an eighth were seen once. Described time point: longitudinal time-point 2. The sample consisted of PBMCs. These receptors originate from a female donor with HTLV-1-associated myelopathy (HAM/TSP).

This clonotype came up many times. The V call is TRBV9, the J call TRBJ2-3; D unresolved. CDR1 and CDR2 (germline): SGDLS, YYNGEE. The CDR3 extends over 14 amino acids. V shed 0 bases and J shed 2 bases, with 7 bases lying between them. The DNA for the CDR3 is TGTGCCAGCAGCGTAGTGCAGGTCACAGATACGCAGTATTTT. Protein product: CASSVVQVTDTQYF.

This clonotype was detected a few times. One end of the junction fails to match germline, which may point to a read error. V and J are TRBV5-1 and TRBJ2-5; D is perhaps TRBD1 (6 bases). CDR1 and CDR2 (germline): SGHRS, YFSETQ. There are 13 residues in the CDR3. CDR3 nucleotides: TGCGCCAACAGCTACTGGACAGAAGAGACCCAGTACTTC. Residues: CANSYWTEETQYF.

This clonotype was recorded at least ten times. V is TRBV5-1 and J is TRBJ2-7; TRBD1 aligns across 12 bases. J was trimmed by 4 bases and V by 1 base; bases with no gene match: 3. The CDR3 length is 15 residues. Germline CDR1 reads SGHRS; CDR2 reads YFSETQ. The CDR3 is CASSLRDRGLYEQYF. CDR3 nucleotide sequence: TGCGCCAGCAGCTTGAGGGACAGGGGGCTGTACGAGCAGTACTTC.

The DNA for the CDR3 is TGTTGCAGCAGTTGGGGGGGCGAGGCAGATACGCAGTATTTT. Translation: CCSSWGGEADTQYF. The V call is TRBV6-6, the J call TRBJ2-3; D might be TRBD2 (7 bases). The CDR3 extends over 14 amino acids. In germline, CDR1 is MNHNY, CDR2 SVGAGI (reference sequence).

With respect to this clonotype: The junction departs from the called germline gene at one end, perhaps through a read error. V and J are TRBV7-2 and TRBJ2-1; 14 bases are a match to TRBD2. The CDR3 is 17 amino acids. Germline V CDR1 and CDR2: SGHTA, FQGNSA. The CDR3 loop reads CASSLVTSGGAYYEQFF. As DNA, the CDR3 is TGTGCCAGCAGCTTAGTGACTAGCGGGGGGGCCTACTATGAGCAGTTCTTC. The full variable domain, completed using reference TRBV7-2 and TRBJ2-1, is GAGVSQSPSNKVTEKGKDVELRCDPISGHTALYWYRQSLGQGLEFLIYFQGNSAPDKSGLPSDRFSAERTGGSVSTLTIQRTQQEDSAVYLCASSLVTSGGAYYEQFFGPGTRLTVL.

Many counts were recorded for this clonotype. The V and J genes are TRBV3-1 and TRBJ1-1; D perhaps matches TRBD1 (6 bases). Germline V gives CDR1 LGHDT, CDR2 YNNKEL (reference sequence). The V end lost 10 bases, the J end lost 12 bases, and 24 bases lay between the germline ends. The CDR3 totals 13 residues. The CDR3 loop is CATSFRGQGGTFF. The CDR3 nucleotides are TGTGCCACCAGTTTTCGAGGGCAAGGGGGAACTTTCTTT.

This clonotype was picked up many times. V is TRBV20-1 and J is TRBJ1-1; the D gene is possibly TRBD1 (5 bases). The CDR3 length is 16 residues. Germline V gene sequence: CDR1 DFQATT, CDR2 SNEGSKA (reference sequence). Trimming took off 6 bases at V and 1 base at J, with 21 bases between the two ends. This chain's CDR3 is CSATPSGISGNTEAFF. CDR3 sequence (DNA): TGCAGTGCGACCCCCTCAGGGATAAGTGGGAACACTGAAGCTTTCTTT.

This clonotype was found many times. V is TRBV28 and J is TRBJ1-1, with D possibly matching TRBD1 (6 bases). This CDR3 has 17 residues. Between the trimmed V and J ends, which lost 4 bases and 1 base, there was a span of 19 bases. Per germline, CDR1 MDHEN and CDR2 SYDVKM. CDR3 sequence (DNA): TGTGCCAGCAGTTCCTCATTAGGTACAGGGACGAACACTGAAGCTTTCTTT. This sequence encodes CASSSSLGTGTNTEAFF.